Listed here are 2 T cell receptor beta chains from one sample, sequenced in a study of early T cells in non-severe SARS-CoV-2 infection. TCRdb itself ran the 5' RACE reads through MiXCR, one entry per CDR3 protein. This repertoire shows about 46,000 distinct CDR3 sequences, almost 9.5% found once; its top ten account for about 15%. The sequenced sample consisted of whole blood. Source of these receptors: an adult who was a healthcare worker with PCR-confirmed SARS-CoV-2 infection or an uninfected control (not recorded which).

This clonotype was seen a few times. The chain carries TRBV7-2 and TRBJ2-7; TRBD1 agrees at 10 bases. The germline CDR1 and CDR2 sequences are SGHTA and FQGNSA. The trim removed 3 bases at V and 5 bases at J, leaving 10 bases unmatched. This CDR3 is 16 amino acids long. In DNA, the CDR3 is TGTGCCAGCAGCTTCAGACAGGGGGCTCCGTTCCACGAGCAGTACTTC. Residues: CASSFRQGAPFHEQYF.

This chain joins TRBV28 and TRBJ1-2, with TRBD1 matching 7 bases. CDR1 MDHEN and CDR2 SYDVKM come from the germline V gene. The trim removed 6 bases at V and 10 bases at J, leaving 5 bases unmatched. CDR3 length: 11 residues. The CDR3 DNA follows: TGTGCCAGCAGGGGACAGCCCGCCTACACCTTC. Its translation: CASRGQPAYTF.